The following is a T cell receptor (beta chain) sequence with its context. Its antigen is unidentified. The record originates from a study of T cell repertoires in cytomegalovirus infection. Study-level background: Peptides in the study included HLA-C-restricted and HLA-B-restricted CMV epitopes.

V was pared by 3 bases and J by 1 base, with 6 bases between. The germline V gene has CDR1 MGHDK and CDR2 SYGVNS. The CDR3 length is 13 residues. Study-level points and caveats: Public TCR beta family frequency separated CMV-and-HLA carriers, including in an independent cohort.

Via MiXCR, TCRdb re-called the reads, giving one row per CDR3 protein. The table includes 200,000 or so distinct CDR3 sequences, roughly two fifths detected once. The material was CD8+ T cells from cultured PBMCs, obtained from culture after CMV antigen stimulation. The TCR originated in a human donor in good health (CMV status not recorded). Some clones in this sample may be carry-over from other donors' samples. V usage is TRBV25-1 and J usage is TRBJ1-1; D remains unclear. This CDR3 is CASSEGSNTEAFF. In nucleotides, the CDR3 is TGTGCCAGCAGTGAGGGTTCGAACACTGAAGCTTTCTTT.